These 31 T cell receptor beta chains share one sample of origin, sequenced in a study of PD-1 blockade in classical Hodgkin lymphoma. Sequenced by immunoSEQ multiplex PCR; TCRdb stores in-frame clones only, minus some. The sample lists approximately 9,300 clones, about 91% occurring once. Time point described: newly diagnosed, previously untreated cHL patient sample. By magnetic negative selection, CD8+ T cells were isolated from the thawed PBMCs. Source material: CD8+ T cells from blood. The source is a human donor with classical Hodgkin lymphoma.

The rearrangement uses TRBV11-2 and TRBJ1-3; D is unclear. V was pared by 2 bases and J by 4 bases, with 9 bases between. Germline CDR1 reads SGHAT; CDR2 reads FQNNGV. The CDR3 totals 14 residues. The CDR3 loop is CASSLTDGGNTIYF. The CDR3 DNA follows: TGTGCCAGCAGCTTAACTGATGGGGGAAACACCATATATTTT.

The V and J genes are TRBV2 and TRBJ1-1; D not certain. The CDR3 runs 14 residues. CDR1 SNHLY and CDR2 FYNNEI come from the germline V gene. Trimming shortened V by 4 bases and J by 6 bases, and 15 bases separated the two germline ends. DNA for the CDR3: TGTGCCAGCAGTGGGTTTGGACCGTGGGCTGAAGCTTTCTTT. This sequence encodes CASSGFGPWAEAFF.

The CDR3 DNA reads TGTGCCAGCAGTTTTTCGACAGGGGGCTACGAGCAGTACTTC. It specifies CASSFSTGGYEQYF. This sequence joins TRBV27 and TRBJ2-7, with TRBD1 matching 9 bases. Germline CDR1 is MNHEY and CDR2 is SMNVEV (reference sequence). V lost 3 bases, J lost 3 bases, and 3 bases stayed unmatched. The CDR3 covers 14 residues.

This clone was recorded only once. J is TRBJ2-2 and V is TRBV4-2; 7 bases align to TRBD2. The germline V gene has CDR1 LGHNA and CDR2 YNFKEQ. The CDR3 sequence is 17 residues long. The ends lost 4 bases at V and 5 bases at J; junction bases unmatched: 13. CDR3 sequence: CASSPLYGGGMTGELFF. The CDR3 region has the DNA TGTGCCAGCAGCCCCCTCTATGGGGGGGGTATGACCGGGGAGCTGTTTTTT.

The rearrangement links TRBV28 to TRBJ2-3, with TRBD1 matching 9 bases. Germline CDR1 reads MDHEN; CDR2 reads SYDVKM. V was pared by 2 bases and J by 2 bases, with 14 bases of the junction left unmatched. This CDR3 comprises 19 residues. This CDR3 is CASSLDGSGDRDSTDTQYF. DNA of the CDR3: TGTGCCAGCAGTTTAGATGGGTCGGGGGACAGGGATTCCACAGATACGCAGTATTTT.

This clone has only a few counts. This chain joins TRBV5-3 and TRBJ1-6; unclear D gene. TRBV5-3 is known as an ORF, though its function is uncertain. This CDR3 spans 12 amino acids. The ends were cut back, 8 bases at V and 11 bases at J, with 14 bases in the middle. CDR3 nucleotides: TGTGCCAGCAGTTTGGGTTCGCCACCCCTCCACTTT. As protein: CASSLGSPPLHF.

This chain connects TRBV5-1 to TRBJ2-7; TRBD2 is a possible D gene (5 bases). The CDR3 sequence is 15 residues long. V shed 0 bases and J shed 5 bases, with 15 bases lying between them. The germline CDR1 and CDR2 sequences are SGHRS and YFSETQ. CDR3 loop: CASSLGEVALHEQYF. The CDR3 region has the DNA TGCGCCAGCAGCTTGGGTGAAGTAGCGCTACACGAGCAGTACTTC.

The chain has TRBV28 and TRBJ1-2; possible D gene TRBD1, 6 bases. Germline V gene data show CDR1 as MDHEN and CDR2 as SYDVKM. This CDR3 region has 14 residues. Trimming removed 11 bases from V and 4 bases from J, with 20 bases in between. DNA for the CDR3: TGTGCCGCAGGAAAAACAGGGACGGGCTATGGCTACACCTTC. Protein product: CAAGKTGTGYGYTF.

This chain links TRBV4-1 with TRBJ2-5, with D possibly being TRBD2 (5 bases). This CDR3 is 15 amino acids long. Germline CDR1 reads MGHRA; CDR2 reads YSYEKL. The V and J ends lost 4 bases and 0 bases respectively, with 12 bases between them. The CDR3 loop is CASSRIGLNQETQYF. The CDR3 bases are TGCGCCAGCAGCCGAATCGGACTCAACCAAGAGACCCAGTACTTC.

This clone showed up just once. The CDR3 spells CASSTGTGVDEQYF. The CDR3 DNA reads as TGCGCCAGCAGCACCGGGACAGGGGTCGACGAGCAGTACTTC. The chain joins TRBV5-1 to TRBJ2-7, with 10 bases matching TRBD1. The CDR3 is 14 residues long. CDR1 and CDR2 from the germline V gene are SGHRS and YFSETQ. J gave up 5 bases and V 4 bases, and 6 bases lay outside the gene matches.

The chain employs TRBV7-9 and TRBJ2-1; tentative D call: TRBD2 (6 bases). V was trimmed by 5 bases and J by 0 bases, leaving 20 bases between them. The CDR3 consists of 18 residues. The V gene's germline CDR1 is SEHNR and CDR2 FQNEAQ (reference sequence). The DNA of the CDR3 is TGTGCCAGCAGCCCCCCCCTGGCGGGATCAAGCTCCTACAATGAGCAGTTCTTC. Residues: CASSPPLAGSSSYNEQFF. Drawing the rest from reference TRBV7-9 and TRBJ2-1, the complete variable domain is DTGVSQNPRHKITKRGQNVTFRCDPISEHNRLYWYRQTLGQGPEFLTYFQNEAQLEKSRLLSDRFSAERPKGSFSTLEIQRTEQGDSAMYLCASSPPLAGSSSYNEQFFGPGTRLTVL.

CDR3 amino acids: CASSFPTGANYGYTF. CDR3 coding DNA: TGTGCCAGCAGCTTTCCAACAGGGGCTAACTATGGCTACACCTTC. This chain connects TRBV5-6 to TRBJ1-2, with 7 nucleotides matching TRBD1. There are 15 residues in the CDR3. V shed 2 bases, J shed 0 bases, and the junction held 4 bases outside the gene matches. Germline CDR1 is SGHDT and CDR2 is YYEEEE.

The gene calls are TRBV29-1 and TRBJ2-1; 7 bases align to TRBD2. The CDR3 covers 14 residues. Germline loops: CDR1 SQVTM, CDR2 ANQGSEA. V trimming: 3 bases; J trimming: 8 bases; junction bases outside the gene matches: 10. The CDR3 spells CSVEMGEGQDEQFF. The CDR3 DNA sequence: TGCAGCGTTGAGATGGGGGAGGGCCAGGATGAGCAGTTCTTC.

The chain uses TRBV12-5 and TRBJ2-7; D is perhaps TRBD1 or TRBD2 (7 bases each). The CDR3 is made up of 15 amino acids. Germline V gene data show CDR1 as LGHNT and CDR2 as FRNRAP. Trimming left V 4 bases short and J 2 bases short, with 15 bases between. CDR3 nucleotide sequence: TGTGCTAGTGGTTCGCCGCAGGGGGGGACCTACGAGCAGTACTTC. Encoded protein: CASGSPQGGTYEQYF. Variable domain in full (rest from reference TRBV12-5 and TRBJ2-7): DARVTQTPRHKVTEMGQEVTMRCQPILGHNTVFWYRQTMMQGLELLAYFRNRAPLDDSGMPKDRFSAEMPDATLATLKIQPSEPRDSAVYFCASGSPQGGTYEQYFGPGTRLTVT.

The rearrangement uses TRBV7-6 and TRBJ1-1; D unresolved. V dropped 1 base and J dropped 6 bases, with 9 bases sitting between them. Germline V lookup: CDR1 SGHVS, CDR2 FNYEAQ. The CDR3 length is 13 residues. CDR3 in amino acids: CASSLVGLSEAFF. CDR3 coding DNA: TGTGCCAGCAGCTTAGTAGGACTTTCTGAAGCTTTCTTT.

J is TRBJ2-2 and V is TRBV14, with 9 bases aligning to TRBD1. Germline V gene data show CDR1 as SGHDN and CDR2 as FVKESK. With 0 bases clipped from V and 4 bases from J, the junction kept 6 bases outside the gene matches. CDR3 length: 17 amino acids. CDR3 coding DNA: TGTGCCAGCAGCCAAGAAACCGGGACAGGGCTCACCGGGGAGCTGTTTTTT. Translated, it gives CASSQETGTGLTGELFF. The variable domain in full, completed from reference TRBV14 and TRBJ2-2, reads EAGVTQFPSHSVIEKGQTVTLRCDPISGHDNLYWYRRVMGKEIKFLLHFVKESKQDESGMPNNRFLAERTGGTYSTLKVQPAELEDSGVYFCASSQETGTGLTGELFFGEGSRLTVL.

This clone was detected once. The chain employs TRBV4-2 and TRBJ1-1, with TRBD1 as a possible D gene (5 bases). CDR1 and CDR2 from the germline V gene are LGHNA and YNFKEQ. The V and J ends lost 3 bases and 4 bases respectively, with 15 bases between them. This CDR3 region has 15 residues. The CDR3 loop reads CASSQSRDPSTEAFF. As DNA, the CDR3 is TGTGCCAGCAGCCAGTCCCGGGACCCCAGCACTGAAGCTTTCTTT.

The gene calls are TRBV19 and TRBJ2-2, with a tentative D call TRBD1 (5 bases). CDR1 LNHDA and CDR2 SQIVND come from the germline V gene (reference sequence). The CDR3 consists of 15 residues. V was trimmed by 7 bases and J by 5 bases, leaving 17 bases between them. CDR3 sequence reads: CASTPWGRMTGELFF. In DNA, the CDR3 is TGTGCCAGTACCCCCTGGGGCAGGATGACCGGGGAGCTGTTTTTT.

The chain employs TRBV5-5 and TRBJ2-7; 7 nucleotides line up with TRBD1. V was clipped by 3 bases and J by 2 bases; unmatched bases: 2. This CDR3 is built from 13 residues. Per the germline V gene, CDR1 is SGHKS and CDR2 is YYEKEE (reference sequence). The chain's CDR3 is CASSWGQTYEQYF. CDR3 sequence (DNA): TGTGCCAGCAGCTGGGGACAGACCTACGAGCAGTACTTC. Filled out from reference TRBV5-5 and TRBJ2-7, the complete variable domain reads DAGVTQSPTHLIKTRGQQVTLRCSPISGHKSVSWYQQVLGQGPQFIFQYYEKEERGRGNFPDRFSARQFPNYSSELNVNALLLGDSALYLCASSWGQTYEQYFGPGTRLTVT.

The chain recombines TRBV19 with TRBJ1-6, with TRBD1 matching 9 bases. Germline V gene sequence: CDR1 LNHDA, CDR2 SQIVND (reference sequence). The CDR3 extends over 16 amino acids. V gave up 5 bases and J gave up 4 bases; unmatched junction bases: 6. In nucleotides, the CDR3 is TGTGCCAGTAGTGCAAAGACAGGGGGGTATAATTCACCCCTCCACTTT. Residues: CASSAKTGGYNSPLHF.

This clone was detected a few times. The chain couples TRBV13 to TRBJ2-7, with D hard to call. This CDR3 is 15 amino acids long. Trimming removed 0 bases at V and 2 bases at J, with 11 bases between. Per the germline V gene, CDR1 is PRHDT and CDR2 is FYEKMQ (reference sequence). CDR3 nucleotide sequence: TGTGCCAGCAGCTTAGGGTCAGCCGCCCCCTACGAGCAGTACTTC. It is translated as CASSLGSAAPYEQYF.

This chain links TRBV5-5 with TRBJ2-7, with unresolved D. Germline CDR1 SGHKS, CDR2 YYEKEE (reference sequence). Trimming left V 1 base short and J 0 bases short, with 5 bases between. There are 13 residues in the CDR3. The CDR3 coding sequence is TGTGCCAGCAGCTTGAGCAGCTCCTACGAGCAGTACTTC. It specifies CASSLSSSYEQYF.

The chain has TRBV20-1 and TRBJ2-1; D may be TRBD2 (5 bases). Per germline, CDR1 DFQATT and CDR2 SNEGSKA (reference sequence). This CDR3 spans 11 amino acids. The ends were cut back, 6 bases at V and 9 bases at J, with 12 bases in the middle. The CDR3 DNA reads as TGCAGTGCCATCGGACTCGGTGAGCAGTTCTTC. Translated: CSAIGLGEQFF.

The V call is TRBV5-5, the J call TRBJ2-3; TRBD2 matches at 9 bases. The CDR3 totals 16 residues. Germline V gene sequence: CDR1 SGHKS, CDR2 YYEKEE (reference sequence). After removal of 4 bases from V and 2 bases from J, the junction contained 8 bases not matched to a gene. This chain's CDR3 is CASSTPTSGNTDTQYF. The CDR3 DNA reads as TGTGCCAGCAGCACCCCGACTAGCGGAAACACAGATACGCAGTATTTT.

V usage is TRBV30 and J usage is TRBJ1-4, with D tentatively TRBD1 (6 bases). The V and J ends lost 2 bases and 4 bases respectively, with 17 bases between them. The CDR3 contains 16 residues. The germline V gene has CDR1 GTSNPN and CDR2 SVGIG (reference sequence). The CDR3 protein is CAWSFFDRLLNEKLFF. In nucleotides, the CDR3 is TGTGCCTGGAGTTTCTTTGACAGGCTTCTTAATGAAAAACTGTTTTTT. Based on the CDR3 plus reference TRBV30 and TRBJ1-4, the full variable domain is SQTIHQWPATLVQPVGSPLSLECTVEGTSNPNLYWYRQAAGRGLQLLFYSVGIGQISSEVPQNLSASRPQDRQFILSSKKLLLSDSGFYLCAWSFFDRLLNEKLFFGSGTQLSVL.

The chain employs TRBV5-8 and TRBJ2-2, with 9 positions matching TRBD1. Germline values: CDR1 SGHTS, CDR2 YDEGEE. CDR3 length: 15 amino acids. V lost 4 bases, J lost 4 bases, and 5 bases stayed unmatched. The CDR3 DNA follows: TGTGCCAGCAGCGTACTGACAGGGGGCACCGGGGAGCTGTTTTTT. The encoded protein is CASSVLTGGTGELFF.

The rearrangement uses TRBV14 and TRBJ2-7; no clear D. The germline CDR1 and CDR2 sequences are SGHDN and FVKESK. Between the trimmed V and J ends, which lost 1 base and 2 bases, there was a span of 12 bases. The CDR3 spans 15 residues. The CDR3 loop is CASSQAVAGTYEQYF. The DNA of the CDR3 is TGTGCCAGCAGCCAAGCAGTGGCAGGTACCTACGAGCAGTACTTC.

The CDR3 region has the DNA TGTGCCAGCAGCCTAGCGCTTAGCACAGATACGCAGTATTTT. Translating gives CASSLALSTDTQYF. V gene TRBV27 combines with J gene TRBJ2-3; D might be TRBD2 (6 bases). V was cut by 6 bases and J by 0 bases, with 10 bases left in between. From germline, CDR1 is MNHEY and CDR2 SMNVEV (reference sequence). The CDR3 runs to 14 residues.

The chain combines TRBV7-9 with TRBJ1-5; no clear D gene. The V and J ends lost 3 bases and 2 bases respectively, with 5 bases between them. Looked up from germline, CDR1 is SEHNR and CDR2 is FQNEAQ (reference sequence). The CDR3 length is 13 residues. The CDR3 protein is CASSFMGNQPQHF. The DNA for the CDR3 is TGTGCCAGCAGCTTTATGGGCAATCAGCCCCAGCATTTT. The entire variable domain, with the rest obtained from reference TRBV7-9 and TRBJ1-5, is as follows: DTGVSQNPRHKITKRGQNVTFRCDPISEHNRLYWYRQTLGQGPEFLTYFQNEAQLEKSRLLSDRFSAERPKGSFSTLEIQRTEQGDSAMYLCASSFMGNQPQHFGDGTRLSIL.

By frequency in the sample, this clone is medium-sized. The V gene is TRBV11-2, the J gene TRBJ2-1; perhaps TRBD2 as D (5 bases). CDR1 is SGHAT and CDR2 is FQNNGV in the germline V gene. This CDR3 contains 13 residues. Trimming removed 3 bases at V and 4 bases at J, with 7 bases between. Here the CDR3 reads CASSLSGYNEQFF. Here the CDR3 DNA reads TGTGCCAGCAGCTTGTCGGGGTACAATGAGCAGTTCTTC.

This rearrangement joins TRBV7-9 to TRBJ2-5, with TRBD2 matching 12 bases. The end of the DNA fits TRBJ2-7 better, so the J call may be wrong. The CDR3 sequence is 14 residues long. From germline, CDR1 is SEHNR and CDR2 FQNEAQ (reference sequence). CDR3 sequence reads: CASSFWTSGDEQYF. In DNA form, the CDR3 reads TGTGCCAGCAGCTTTTGGACTAGCGGGGACGAGCAGTACTTC.